The rows below give T cell receptor beta chains drawn from one sample of a study of breast tumors, draining lymph nodes, adjacent tissues. TCRdb re-derived calls from the multiplex PCR reads in MiXCR, one entry per CDR3 protein. The table has about 21,000 distinct CDR3 sequences, about 38% seen once. Specimen: breast tumor tissue. These receptors came from a female donor with breast cancer. Some clones in this sample may be carry-over from other donors' samples. CDR3s include the opening cysteine and the closing phenylalanine or tryptophan. Each record gives: CDR3 protein, V gene.

CSARDRTTEQEGRSTDTQYF	TRBV20-1
CASSLAAPIPGDEQYF	TRBV7-2
CASSAAPFETQYF	TRBV9
CASSSRGSTNEKLFF	TRBV5-1
CSASPLPGQRSYEQCF	TRBV20-1
CASSQERLAGGPSHF	TRBV4-2
CASSSASGMFTGELFF	TRBV11-2
CASAGTSGPQETQYF	TRBV6-4
CSVAGQGGETQYF	TRBV29-1
CASSEGGSGNTIYF	TRBV6-1